The subject of this entry is one TCR beta chain. Its antigen is undetermined. The data belong to a study of cytomegalovirus exposure and HLA in healthy donors. With 60 Vbeta and 13 Jbeta primers, the PCR was carried out. The table came from immunoSEQ multiplex PCR; TCRdb's copy has only in-frame clones and leaves some out. This repertoire shows almost 70,000 clones, around 72% found once; its top ten account for less than 15%. Overall study results and limits: Confirmation was obtained in vitro that three CMV-associated chains are specific for CMV antigens.

Germline lookup yields CDR1 MNHNY and CDR2 SVGAGI (reference sequence). Trimming stripped 7 bases from V and 10 bases from J, with 19 bases between. The CDR3 is 13 residues long. The sequence came from a male donor in good health and CMV-seropositive. The chain couples TRBV6-6 to TRBJ1-2; D is uncertain. Sequencing was carried out using PBMCs. In nucleotides, the CDR3 is TGTGCCAGCAATCACCGGCAGGTAGACGTCTACACCTTC. Protein: CASNHRQVDVYTF.